This TCR beta chain is drawn from a study of radiotherapy plus CTLA-4 blockade in lung cancer. Turning to the study itself: Of the patients, 15% to 20% showed objective responses and roughly 30% attained disease control. Findings of the study overall: Blood TCR clones of tumor origin expanded after radiotherapy plus ipilimumab. Early blood T cell clone dynamics reportedly forecast response best, with interferon-beta.

Patients in the study, people with chemo-refractory metastatic non-small-cell lung cancer, received focal radiation plus ipilimumab CTLA-4 blockade. On this clone: Its target is unknown.

TCRdb's table, derived via immunoSEQ multiplex PCR, lists solely in-frame clones and lacks some. There are roughly 98,000 clones in the sample; approximately 83% occur only once, and 13% to 15% lies in the top ten. Sequenced here: peripheral blood, sampled from a patient treated with radiotherapy plus ipilimumab. The clonotype originates from a human donor with non-small cell lung cancer that progressed on radiotherapy plus ipilimumab.

DNA for the CDR3: TGTGCCAGCAGCGCGACAGGGGGGAATGAGCAGTTCTTC. Its protein product is CASSATGGNEQFF. The chain is built from TRBV9 and TRBJ2-1; 9 bases match TRBD1. The V segment lost 3 bases and the J segment 7 bases; nucleotides outside the gene matches: 2. The CDR3 length is 13 residues. Germline CDR1 and CDR2: SGDLS and YYNGEE.